This paragraph reports one T cell receptor beta chain. The record originates from a study of blood T cell repertoires in COVID-19. The authors' processing: Reference gene primers were amplified, and this amplification served to estimate nucleated cell counts. The assay was immunoSEQ multiplex PCR, and TCRdb's table has in-frame clones only and misses some. V, J and clone size are those of that table, while D and trimming were read from the DNA. The data show tens of thousands of clones, around 82% seen once. With 4 bases removed from V and 4 bases from J, the gap between germline ends came to 12 bases. The CDR3 is 14 amino acids. The germline gives CDR1 LGHNA, CDR2 YNFKEQ.

The TCR sequence derives from a human donor in a cohort sampled during active COVID-19. Sequenced sample: peripheral blood. The gene calls are TRBV4-2 and TRBJ2-3; D possibly corresponds to TRBD2 (7 bases). The CDR3 bases are TGTGCCAGCAGCCCCCGAGGGGGGGCAGATACGCAGTATTTT. It yields the protein CASSPRGGADTQYF.